This TCR beta chain comes out of a study of shared clonotypes between healthy human individuals. Study-wide points: Memory subsets had estimated richness that was generally smaller than that of naive subsets. The sampled material consisted only of blood, and tissue repertoires are likely to differ. Despite large depth, rarefaction showed incomplete sorted-subset sequencing.

Only in-frame clones appear in the TCRdb table, and some are missing; sequencing was by immunoSEQ multiplex PCR. The sample has some 2,500,000 clones; roughly 93% are singletons. CDR3 length equals 15 residues. CDR1 and CDR2 (germline): SGHRS, YFSETQ. V was shortened by 2 bases and J by 1 base, with 12 bases between the two germline ends. About this clone itself: Its antigen is not identified.

The receptor's source is a man between 18 and 35 years old in good health. Some clones in this sample may be carry-over from other donors' samples. Material: naive CD4+ T cells from PBMCs. Subset in this sample: CD45RA+ positively selected. The J gene is TRBJ1-1, the V gene TRBV5-1; D remains ambiguous. Written as DNA, the CDR3 is TGCGCCAGCAGCTTCGGAGGGCTCAGGAACACTGAAGCTTTCTTT. It translates to CASSFGGLRNTEAFF.